These 32 T cell receptor beta chains originate from one sample sequenced in a study of long-term antiretroviral therapy in people with HIV. This was the immunoSEQ v3.0 assay at survey level. Profiling relied on immunoSEQ multiplex PCR, and the TCRdb table lists in-frame clones only, not all of them. The sample has 23,000 or so clones, about four fifths seen once. This sample comprised unsorted PBMCs, obtained 0.2 years after starting antiretroviral therapy. These receptor sequences come from a woman in her thirties with HIV.

The gene calls are TRBV5-8 and TRBJ1-5; D is perhaps TRBD1 (5 bases). CDR1 SGHTS and CDR2 YDEGEE come from the germline V gene. V lost 1 base to trimming and J lost 6 bases, with 14 bases between them. The CDR3 extends over 15 amino acids. In nucleotides, the CDR3 is TGTGCCAGCAGCTTGTACGTTAGGGGAGGTCAGCCCCAGCATTTT. Translated: CASSLYVRGGQPQHF.

The chain joins TRBV19 to TRBJ1-1, with D hard to call. The CDR3 consists of 15 residues. The ends were cut back, 6 bases at V and 5 bases at J, with 19 bases in the middle. Germline CDR1 and CDR2: LNHDA and SQIVND (reference sequence). The CDR3 DNA reads as TGTGCCAGTAGAAGTAGGCCGGGGTCGGGGACTGAAGCTTTCTTT. Protein: CASRSRPGSGTEAFF.

This rearrangement joins TRBV19 to TRBJ1-2; 8 nucleotides align to TRBD1. The ends lost 3 bases at V and 4 bases at J; junction bases unmatched: 4. The V gene's germline CDR1 is LNHDA and CDR2 SQIVND (reference sequence). This CDR3 is 14 amino acids long. CDR3 residues: CASSMGQVAYGYTF. In nucleotides, the CDR3 is TGTGCCAGTAGTATGGGACAGGTTGCCTATGGCTACACCTTC.

J is TRBJ2-1 and V is TRBV29-1; 14 bases map to TRBD2. With 2 bases clipped from V and 9 bases from J, the junction kept 6 bases outside the gene matches. CDR3 length: 15 amino acids. Germline CDR1 and CDR2: SQVTM and ANQGSEA. CDR3 coding DNA: TGCAGCGTTGAACGGGGGACTAGCGGGGGTGGTGAGCAGTTCTTC. It is translated as CSVERGTSGGGEQFF.

The genes are TRBV19 and TRBJ1-1; tentative D call: TRBD1 (5 bases). V dropped 7 bases and J dropped 8 bases, with 17 bases sitting between them. This CDR3 spans 13 amino acids. CDR1 LNHDA and CDR2 SQIVND come from the germline V gene (reference sequence). The CDR3 DNA sequence: TGTGCCAGTACCCCAGAGGGGAGAGGAGAAGCTTTCTTT. Translating it yields CASTPEGRGEAFF.

The rearrangement uses TRBV10-3 and TRBJ2-2; D may be TRBD1 or TRBD2 (5 bases each). Germline CDR1 ENHRY, CDR2 SYGVKD. The CDR3 covers 15 residues. Trimming removed 2 bases from V and 6 bases from J, with 13 bases in between. Written as DNA, the CDR3 is TGTGCCATCAGTGAGGAGGGGTTAGGCTCCGGGGAGCTGTTTTTT. Amino acid sequence: CAISEEGLGSGELFF.

The chain employs TRBV27 and TRBJ2-3, with 7 bases fitting TRBD2. This CDR3 region has 15 residues. In germline, CDR1 is MNHEY, CDR2 SMNVEV (reference sequence). With 3 bases clipped from V and 2 bases from J, the junction kept 5 bases outside the gene matches. CDR3: CASSLAGDYTDTQYF. CDR3 nucleotide sequence: TGTGCCAGCAGTTTGGCGGGGGATTACACAGATACGCAGTATTTT.

Worth noting for this clone: The sample contains more than one DNA sequence encoding this CDR3. This chain uses TRBV11-2 with TRBJ1-1, with a weak D call TRBD1 (5 bases). The CDR3 spans 13 residues. Germline V gene lookup returns CDR1 SGHAT and CDR2 FQNNGV. The ends were cut back, 3 bases at V and 2 bases at J, with 7 bases in the middle. In nucleotides, the CDR3 is TGTGCCAGCAGCTTCGGGGGAAACACTGAAGCTTTCTTT. This translates into CASSFGGNTEAFF.

This clone was detected only a few times. V gene TRBV4-2 combines with J gene TRBJ1-2; TRBD1 agrees at 9 bases. Per germline, CDR1 LGHNA and CDR2 YNFKEQ. The CDR3 is 15 amino acids. V was pared by 0 bases and J by 3 bases, with 2 bases of the junction left unmatched. Written as DNA, the CDR3 is TGTGCCAGCAGCCAAGAGACAGGGGGATACTATGGCTACACCTTC. This gives the protein CASSQETGGYYGYTF.

In its sample, this clone was seen once. The rearrangement uses TRBV4-1 and TRBJ1-5; D is possibly TRBD1 (6 bases). Germline V gene sequence: CDR1 MGHRA, CDR2 YSYEKL. The V and J ends lost 0 bases and 0 bases respectively, with 9 bases between them. The CDR3 has 16 amino acids. CDR3 DNA sequence: TGCGCCAGCAGCCAAGATACAGGGATTAGCAATCAGCCCCAGCATTTT. Encoded protein: CASSQDTGISNQPQHF.

Worth noting for this clone: This sample includes further DNA sequences coding for the same CDR3. The V gene is TRBV7-9, the J gene TRBJ1-1, with unresolved D. Germline V CDR1 and CDR2: SEHNR, FQNEAQ (reference sequence). Trimming removed 0 bases from V and 5 bases from J, with 4 bases in between. The length of the CDR3 is 12 residues. CDR3 region: CASSLAGTEAFF. The CDR3 bases are TGTGCCAGCAGCTTAGCCGGGACTGAAGCTTTCTTT.

The V gene is TRBV9, the J gene TRBJ2-2; 7 bases are a match to TRBD2. Trimming at V came to 3 bases and at J to 0 bases, leaving 5 bases not matched to a gene. There are 16 residues in the CDR3. Per the germline V gene, CDR1 is SGDLS and CDR2 is YYNGEE. This chain's CDR3 is CASSGGGLANTGELFF. CDR3 coding DNA: TGTGCCAGCAGCGGAGGAGGACTAGCGAACACCGGGGAGCTGTTTTTT.

The rearrangement joins TRBV2 to TRBJ1-6, with D unclear. Germline V gene data show CDR1 as SNHLY and CDR2 as FYNNEI. Trimming left V 6 bases short and J 5 bases short, with 14 bases between. This CDR3 contains 15 residues. The CDR3, as DNA: TGTGCCAGCAGCCCCACATATGATAATAATTCACCCCTCCACTTT. It specifies CASSPTYDNNSPLHF.

The genes are TRBV9 and TRBJ1-1, with unresolved D. V was trimmed by 0 bases and J by 1 base, leaving 7 bases between them. This CDR3 spans 14 amino acids. Germline CDR1 is SGDLS and CDR2 is YYNGEE. The DNA of the CDR3 is TGTGCCAGCAGCGTAGAATCAGGGAACACTGAAGCTTTCTTT. It translates to CASSVESGNTEAFF.

This clone occurred a few times. The chain joins TRBV9 to TRBJ1-2; D not resolved. Germline CDR1 is SGDLS and CDR2 is YYNGEE. The CDR3 contains 12 residues. The germline V and J ends were trimmed by 4 bases and 4 bases, with 8 bases remaining between them. The CDR3 bases are TGTGCCAGCAGCACCAGAGCCTATGGCTACACCTTC. This sequence encodes CASSTRAYGYTF.

This clone was seen a handful of times. The gene calls are TRBV5-6 and TRBJ2-7, with a tentative D call TRBD1 (5 bases). The germline V gene has CDR1 SGHDT and CDR2 YYEEEE. The CDR3 runs 15 residues. V dropped 4 bases and J dropped 4 bases, with 18 bases sitting between them. This CDR3 reads CASSPRSRVQYEQYF. CDR3 DNA: TGTGCCAGCAGCCCGAGGTCCAGGGTGCAGTACGAGCAGTACTTC.

The sample holds a few counts of this clone. The chain is built from TRBV6-1 and TRBJ1-5; no reliable D call. With 6 bases removed from V and 3 bases from J, the gap between germline ends came to 15 bases. Germline CDR1 and CDR2: MNHNS and SASEGT. The CDR3 has 15 amino acids. CDR3 protein: CASRKDPFDNQPQHF. The CDR3 DNA reads as TGTGCCAGCAGAAAGGACCCTTTCGACAATCAGCCCCAGCATTTT.

V is TRBV5-1 and J is TRBJ1-1; TRBD1 matches 8 bases. Trimming took 4 bases from V and 1 from J; bases not matched to a gene: 3. This CDR3 contains 14 residues. In germline, CDR1 is SGHRS, CDR2 YFSETQ. The DNA for the CDR3 is TGCGCCAGCAGCACCGGACAGGGGAACACTGAAGCTTTCTTT. It encodes CASSTGQGNTEAFF.

CDR3 DNA: TGTGCCAGCAGCCCCTGGCAGGGCATTCTTGGCTACACCTTC. It codes for CASSPWQGILGYTF. The V and J genes are TRBV5-6 and TRBJ1-2; D might be TRBD1 (5 bases). The CDR3 length is 14 residues. V was clipped by 4 bases and J by 7 bases, with 17 bases between them. The germline gives CDR1 SGHDT, CDR2 YYEEEE.

This chain joins TRBV7-9 and TRBJ2-1; 12 bases match TRBD1. J was trimmed by 4 bases and V by 5 bases; bases with no gene match: 9. The CDR3 is 17 residues long. Per germline, CDR1 SEHNR and CDR2 FQNEAQ (reference sequence). CDR3 region: CASSLYRGQGAYNEQFF. The CDR3 nucleotides read TGTGCCAGCAGCCTATACCGGGGACAGGGGGCTTACAATGAGCAGTTCTTC.

J is TRBJ2-5 and V is TRBV7-9; possibly TRBD2 for D (5 bases). The CDR3 is 14 residues long. V gave up 5 bases and J gave up 5 bases, with 15 bases separating them. From germline, CDR1 is SEHNR and CDR2 FQNEAQ (reference sequence). CDR3 in DNA: TGTGCCAGCAGCCCGGGATCCACGCGGGAGACCCAGTACTTC. It encodes CASSPGSTRETQYF.

The chain joins TRBV6-4 to TRBJ2-1; D is perhaps TRBD2 (5 bases). V was clipped by 8 bases and J by 9 bases, with 23 bases between them. The CDR3 has 15 residues. CDR1 is MRHNA and CDR2 is SNTAGT in the germline V gene. The CDR3 spells CASSTVAGLSGEQFF. The CDR3 bases are TGTGCCAGCTCCACCGTGGCGGGCCTCTCGGGTGAGCAGTTCTTC.

This rearrangement joins TRBV7-2 to TRBJ2-5; D possibly corresponds to TRBD1 (7 bases). The ends were cut back, 5 bases at V and 2 bases at J, with 15 bases in the middle. Germline CDR1 reads SGHTA; CDR2 reads FQGNSA. The CDR3 covers 15 residues. CDR3 bases: TGTGCCAGCAGCCCAGTCGCAGGGGGGCAAGAGACCCAGTACTTC. It translates to CASSPVAGGQETQYF.

V is TRBV19 and J is TRBJ1-1; D is unclear. Trimming took off 4 bases at V and 5 bases at J, with 8 bases between the two ends. Germline CDR1 and CDR2: LNHDA and SQIVND (reference sequence). This CDR3 is built from 12 residues. The CDR3 coding sequence is TGTGCCAGTAGTAGAGGGTCGACTGAAGCTTTCTTT. Protein: CASSRGSTEAFF.

This chain connects TRBV6-5 to TRBJ1-5; possibly TRBD1 for D (5 bases). From germline, CDR1 is MNHEY and CDR2 SVGAGI. This CDR3 has 13 residues. Trimming cost V 6 bases and J 2 bases, with 8 bases left between them. The CDR3 DNA follows: TGTGCCAGCAGCCAGGGTGGCAATCAGCCCCAGCATTTT. Translated, it gives CASSQGGNQPQHF.

This rearrangement joins TRBV11-2 to TRBJ1-1; D is unresolved. The CDR3 is 18 amino acids. Trimming took off 5 bases at V and 1 base at J, with 23 bases between the two ends. Germline CDR1 and CDR2: SGHAT and FQNNGV. The CDR3 spells CASSLLPFPLVENTEAFF. The CDR3 nucleotides are TGTGCCAGCAGCCTTTTGCCTTTCCCCCTCGTAGAGAACACTGAAGCTTTCTTT.

The chain combines TRBV6-1 with TRBJ1-3; no clear D. Trimming took off 3 bases at V and 3 bases at J, with 9 bases between the two ends. Germline assignment: CDR1 MNHNS and CDR2 SASEGT. CDR3 length: 14 amino acids. The CDR3 DNA reads as TGTGCCAGCAGTGATGGGGTGCATGGAAACACCATATATTTT. This sequence encodes CASSDGVHGNTIYF.

The rearrangement joins TRBV4-2 to TRBJ1-5; no clear D. The CDR3 extends over 14 amino acids. The V and J ends lost 0 bases and 6 bases respectively, with 9 bases between them. Germline assignment: CDR1 LGHNA and CDR2 YNFKEQ. In nucleotides, the CDR3 is TGTGCCAGCAGCCAAGAAGCTTTGGGTCAGCCCCAGCATTTT. The encoded protein is CASSQEALGQPQHF.

The chain has TRBV6-1 and TRBJ1-3; D is unresolved. The CDR3 contains 14 residues. The germline V and J ends were trimmed by 8 bases and 2 bases, with 13 bases remaining between them. The germline gives CDR1 MNHNS, CDR2 SASEGT. The CDR3 region has the DNA TGTGCCAGCCCGGGCGGTGCCCCTGGAAACACCATATATTTT. This sequence encodes CASPGGAPGNTIYF.

The chain combines TRBV6-1 with TRBJ1-2; 8 bases agree with TRBD1. CDR1 is MNHNS and CDR2 is SASEGT in the germline V gene. The V gene end was trimmed by 2 bases and the J gene end by 7 bases; junction bases not matched to a gene: 3. The CDR3 contains 13 residues. CDR3 loop: CASSEQGAGGYTF. The CDR3 DNA reads TGTGCCAGCAGTGAACAGGGGGCCGGTGGCTACACCTTC.

The chain uses TRBV7-2 and TRBJ2-1; 7 nucleotides agree with TRBD2. The CDR3 covers 15 residues. Trimming took 1 base from V and 0 from J; bases not matched to a gene: 0. Germline values: CDR1 SGHTA, CDR2 FQGNSA. The CDR3 region has the DNA TGTGCCAGCAGCTTAGGGACTAGCTCCTACAATGAGCAGTTCTTC. Translated: CASSLGTSSYNEQFF.

V usage is TRBV5-4 and J usage is TRBJ1-1; 7 positions agree with TRBD1. V lost 4 bases, J lost 6 bases, and 15 bases stayed unmatched. Germline CDR1 SGHNT, CDR2 YYREEE (reference sequence). CDR3 length: 16 residues. DNA for the CDR3: TGTGCCAGCAGCGTATACAGGGGTTCCGACGGAGCTGAAGCTTTCTTT. This sequence encodes CASSVYRGSDGAEAFF.